These T cell receptor beta chains were read from a single sample in a study of glioma-infiltrating T cells after dendritic cell vaccination. Measured with immunoSEQ multiplex PCR; TCRdb has only the in-frame clones, and not every one. The sample lists roughly 60,000 clones; approximately 87% were seen once. This sample comprised blood, obtained after dendritic cell vaccination. These receptors were taken from a human donor with glioblastoma. The CDR3 runs from the conserved cysteine through the conserved F or W. Fields, in order: J gene, V gene, D gene, clone size, CDR3 protein, CDR3 DNA. A D gene is named only where the DNA matches it firmly. For some rows the clone size is stated as once, few or many, or as a class when expanded; others skip it.

TRBJ1-3	TRBV9	TRBD1	-	CASSPLTTGAGNTIYF	TGTGCCAGCAGCCCTTTGACGACAGGGGCTGGAAACACCATATATTTT
TRBJ1-3	TRBV9	TRBD1	-	CASSKTGISGNTIYF	TGTGCCAGCAGCAAGACAGGGATCTCTGGAAACACCATATATTTT
TRBJ1-2	TRBV29-1	-	-	CSVDSGDYGYTF	TGCAGCGTTGACTCGGGGGACTATGGCTACACCTTC
TRBJ2-6	TRBV14	TRBD1	-	CASSPHRGQSGANVLTF	TGTGCCAGCAGCCCTCACAGGGGGCAGTCTGGGGCCAACGTCCTGACTTTC
TRBJ2-3	TRBV7-2	TRBD2	-	CASSIKSGGRGDTQYF	TGTGCCAGCAGTATTAAAAGCGGGGGCCGGGGGGATACGCAGTATTTT
TRBJ1-4	TRBV7-8	TRBD1	-	CASSVTGAGREKLFF	TGTGCCAGCAGCGTAACAGGGGCGGGACGTGAAAAACTGTTTTTT
TRBJ2-7	TRBV27	-	-	CASSLGLGSEQYF	TGTGCCAGCAGTTTAGGGCTGGGTAGCGAGCAGTACTTC
TRBJ1-1	TRBV10-2	-	-	CASSENSNTEAFF	TGCGCCAGCAGTGAGAACAGTAACACTGAAGCTTTCTTT
TRBJ1-6	TRBV9	-	once	CASSQPGRSPLHF	TGTGCCAGCAGCCAACCGGGGAGGTCACCCCTCCACTTT
TRBJ2-5	TRBV4-3	TRBD1	few	CASSQGFGQGARETQYF	TGCGCCAGCAGCCAGGGGTTCGGACAGGGGGCACGGGAGACCCAGTACTTC
TRBJ2-3	TRBV14	-	-	CASSQVRYSLQGTDTQYF	TGTGCCAGCAGCCAAGTCAGGTACTCCCTCCAAGGCACAGATACGCAGTATTTT
TRBJ1-5	TRBV7-6	TRBD1	-	CASTEDRGGQPQHF	TGTGCCAGCACGGAGGACAGGGGAGGGCAGCCCCAGCATTTT
TRBJ1-2	TRBV6-6	-	-	CASSYRHSGDGYTF	TGTGCCAGCAGTTACCGACACTCGGGGGATGGCTACACCTTC
TRBJ2-3	TRBV4-3	TRBD2	-	CASSQVGGLAGGWDTQYF	TGCGCCAGCAGCCAAGTTGGTGGTCTAGCGGGGGGTTGGGATACGCAGTATTTT
TRBJ2-1	TRBV30	TRBD1	few	CAGQGDRGNEQFF	TGTGCCGGCCAGGGGGACAGGGGGAATGAGCAGTTCTTC
TRBJ2-7	TRBV30	TRBD1	-	CAWSGGQRPSYEQYF	TGTGCCTGGAGTGGGGGACAGAGACCTTCCTACGAGCAGTACTTC
TRBJ2-7	TRBV29-1	TRBD1	once	CSVWTGDFREQYF	TGCAGCGTTTGGACAGGGGATTTTCGGGAGCAGTACTTC
TRBJ2-3	TRBV5-1	TRBD1	once	CASSLGQGAADTQYF	TGCGCCAGCAGCTTGGGACAGGGGGCAGCAGATACGCAGTATTTT
TRBJ1-6	TRBV11-2	-	-	CASSFRPTSGSPLHF	TGTGCCAGCAGCTTCAGACCCACCAGCGGTTCACCCCTCCACTTT
TRBJ1-6	TRBV30	-	-	CAWSVLSSYNSPLHF	TGTGCCTGGAGTGTACTGAGCTCCTATAATTCCCCCCTCCACTTT
TRBJ1-2	TRBV5-1	-	-	CASSLGRGGKVLGYTF	TGCGCCAGCAGCTTGGGGCGGGGGGGCAAGGTCCTTGGCTACACCTTC
TRBJ1-3	TRBV7-9	-	-	CASGEWGSGNTIYF	TGTGCCAGCGGGGAGTGGGGCTCTGGAAACACCATATATTTT
TRBJ1-1	TRBV2	-	once	CASRHDKGTEAFF	TGTGCCAGCAGGCACGACAAGGGGACTGAAGCTTTCTTT
TRBJ1-4	TRBV5-6	TRBD1	once	CASSARGNGEKLFF	TGTGCCAGCAGCGCCAGGGGGAACGGTGAAAAACTGTTTTTT
TRBJ1-1	TRBV27	TRBD1	-	CASSIHGTGGNTEAFF	TGTGCCAGCAGTATACACGGGACAGGGGGCAACACTGAAGCTTTCTTT
TRBJ1-2	TRBV10-3	-	-	CAISGGRSNYGYTF	TGTGCCATCAGTGGAGGGAGGAGCAACTATGGCTACACCTTC
TRBJ1-6	TRBV7-2	-	once	CASSLGPNNSPLHF	TGTGCCAGCAGCTTAGGGCCAAATAATTCACCCCTCCACTTT
TRBJ2-3	TRBV29-1	-	once	CSVSLRGRSDTQYF	TGCAGCGTTTCGTTGCGGGGGCGGTCAGATACGCAGTATTTT
TRBJ1-5	TRBV6-4	-	-	CASHQVGLGNQPQHF	TGTGCCAGCCACCAGGTTGGGTTGGGCAATCAGCCCCAGCATTTT
TRBJ1-6	TRBV9	TRBD1	-	CASSFTGTGGNSPLHF	TGTGCCAGCAGCTTTACCGGGACAGGGGGTAATTCACCCCTCCACTTT
TRBJ1-1	TRBV19	-	-	CASSPTGVGEAFF	TGTGCCAGTAGCCCAACAGGCGTCGGGGAAGCTTTCTTT
TRBJ1-2	TRBV7-9	TRBD1	-	CASSQDRASLLSYGYTF	TGTGCCAGCAGCCAAGACAGGGCAAGCCTGTTGAGCTATGGCTACACCTTC
TRBJ2-7	TRBV2	-	-	CASRDTIPYEQYF	TGTGCCAGCAGGGACACTATACCATACGAGCAGTACTTC
TRBJ1-2	TRBV7-2	TRBD1	-	CASSPLRDSDYGYTF	TGTGCCAGCAGCCCCCTGAGGGACAGCGACTATGGCTACACCTTC
TRBJ2-7	TRBV5-1	TRBD1	-	CASSFRGRTYEQYF	TGCGCCAGCAGCTTCAGGGGGCGAACCTACGAGCAGTACTTC
TRBJ2-3	TRBV5-1	TRBD1	-	CASSFAGGSTDTQYF	TGCGCCAGCAGCTTCGCAGGGGGCAGCACAGATACGCAGTATTTT
TRBJ1-2	TRBV29-1	TRBD1	-	CSVGETGGDDGYTF	TGCAGCGTTGGGGAAACAGGGGGCGACGATGGCTACACCTTC
TRBJ2-3	TRBV7-8	TRBD2	-	CASSLSGTSASHTQYF	TGTGCCAGCAGCTTAAGCGGGACTAGCGCCTCCCATACGCAGTATTTT
TRBJ1-3	TRBV5-1	-	once	CASSPGPSGGPGNTIYF	TGCGCCAGCAGCCCGGGACCGTCGGGAGGCCCTGGAAACACCATATATTTT
TRBJ1-2	TRBV28	-	-	CASSLVRASGYTF	TGTGCCAGCAGTTTAGTCAGGGCTTCTGGCTACACCTTC
TRBJ1-2	TRBV7-2	-	few	CASSLSRSDGYTF	TGTGCCAGCAGCTTGAGCCGGAGCGATGGCTACACCTTC
TRBJ2-1	TRBV7-2	TRBD1	-	CASSLAQGVFNEQFF	TGTGCCAGCAGCTTAGCCCAGGGGGTATTTAATGAGCAGTTCTTC
TRBJ1-5	TRBV28	TRBD1	-	CASSPHRGYGNQPQHF	TGTGCCAGCAGTCCACACAGGGGGTATGGCAATCAGCCCCAGCATTTT
TRBJ2-1	TRBV19	TRBD1	-	CASSIAGTAINEQFF	TGTGCCAGTAGTATAGCCGGGACAGCGATCAATGAGCAGTTCTTC
TRBJ2-3	TRBV6-5	TRBD2	-	CASSGGASGDTQYF	TGTGCCAGCAGCGGGGGGGCCAGTGGAGATACGCAGTATTTT
TRBJ2-3	TRBV7-3	TRBD2	-	CASSLGGTDTQYF	TGTGCCAGCAGCCTCGGGGGGACAGATACGCAGTATTTT
TRBJ2-2	TRBV23-1	TRBD1	-	CASSLWDRGNTGELFF	TGCGCCAGCAGCCTTTGGGACAGGGGGAACACCGGGGAGCTGTTTTTT
TRBJ2-3	TRBV6-5	TRBD2	-	CASSYGSGGDADTQYF	TGTGCCAGCAGTTATGGTAGCGGGGGGGACGCAGATACGCAGTATTTT